A selection of T cell receptor beta chains follows, all from one sample in a study of blood T cells in healthy people across ages. TCRdb analysed the 5' RACE reads with MiXCR anew, one entry per CDR3 protein. The table has approximately 800,000 distinct CDR3 sequences, less than 70% seen once. Sequenced: blood. The receptors were gathered from a man older than 75 in good health. The CDR3 runs from the conserved cysteine through the conserved F or W. The order of the fields is J gene, D gene, clone size, V gene, CDR3 DNA, CDR3 protein. The D gene is left open where the match is weak. Clone size is shown for a subset of rows, as once, few, many or a class of expanded clone.

J gene: TRBJ2-7; D gene: TRBD2; clone size: few; V gene: TRBV5-1; CDR3 DNA: TGCGCCAGCAGCGGGGGACTAGCGGGGTCCTACGAGCAGTACTTC; CDR3 protein: CASSGGLAGSYEQYF
J gene: TRBJ2-7; D gene: NA; clone size: NA; V gene: TRBV3-1; CDR3 DNA: TGTGCCAGCAGCCAAGTCCCAGCAGGGAGCGAGCAGTACTTC; CDR3 protein: CASSQVPAGSEQYF
J gene: TRBJ1-2; D gene: TRBD1; clone size: NA; V gene: TRBV20-1; CDR3 DNA: TGCAGTGCTAGAGTTCTAGACAGGGAGATCTATGGCTACACCTTC; CDR3 protein: CSARVLDREIYGYTF
J gene: TRBJ2-1; D gene: NA; clone size: NA; V gene: TRBV12-3/TRBV12-4; CDR3 DNA: TGTGCCAGCAGTCTGAAGAAGAATGAGCAGTTCTTC; CDR3 protein: CASSLKKNEQFF
J gene: TRBJ2-4; D gene: NA; clone size: NA; V gene: TRBV28; CDR3 DNA: TGTGCCAGCAGTTGGGCTGCTGTAGGGCCAAGGGGCATTCAGTACTTC; CDR3 protein: CASSWAAVGPRGIQYF
J gene: TRBJ2-1; D gene: TRBD2; clone size: NA; V gene: TRBV27; CDR3 DNA: TGTGCCAGCAGTTTATCAGTAGCGGGAGGGAACAATGAGCAGTTCTTC; CDR3 protein: CASSLSVAGGNNEQFF
J gene: TRBJ2-7; D gene: NA; clone size: NA; V gene: TRBV2; CDR3 DNA: TGTGCCAGCAGTGAGTTTGCGGAGATACTCTACAATGAGCAGTACTTC; CDR3 protein: CASSEFAEILYNEQYF
J gene: TRBJ1-5; D gene: NA; clone size: NA; V gene: TRBV5-1; CDR3 DNA: TGCGCCAGCAGCTCCGGCGCATGCCAGGGAGGGAGCAATCAGCCCCAGCATTTT; CDR3 protein: CASSSGACQGGSNQPQHF
J gene: TRBJ1-2; D gene: TRBD1; clone size: NA; V gene: TRBV20-1; CDR3 DNA: TGCAGTGCTAGAGATGGACAGGGGCCTAACTATGGCTACACCTTC; CDR3 protein: CSARDGQGPNYGYTF
J gene: TRBJ1-5; D gene: NA; clone size: NA; V gene: TRBV5-5; CDR3 DNA: TGTGCCAGCAGCTTGTTCGGGGACTTTGATCAGCCCCAGCATTTT; CDR3 protein: CASSLFGDFDQPQHF
J gene: TRBJ2-5; D gene: NA; clone size: once; V gene: TRBV13; CDR3 DNA: TGTGCCAGCAGCTTAGGCCTGAGGGTTGAAGAGACCCAGTACTTC; CDR3 protein: CASSLGLRVEETQYF
J gene: TRBJ1-5; D gene: TRBD1; clone size: NA; V gene: TRBV24-1; CDR3 DNA: TGTGCCACCAGTCCCCCGGGACAGGGACATCAGCCCCAGCATTTT; CDR3 protein: CATSPPGQGHQPQHF
J gene: TRBJ2-3; D gene: TRBD2; clone size: once; V gene: TRBV10-3; CDR3 DNA: TGTGCCATCAGCGCCCTAGCGGGGGAGCACAGATACGCGTATTTT; CDR3 protein: CAISALAGEHRYAYF
J gene: TRBJ2-3; D gene: NA; clone size: few; V gene: TRBV14; CDR3 DNA: TGTGCCAGCAGCCATGGTTATGCCGATACGCAGTATTTT; CDR3 protein: CASSHGYADTQYF
J gene: TRBJ2-4; D gene: TRBD2; clone size: few; V gene: TRBV3-1; CDR3 DNA: TGTGCCAGCAGCCAGGACCTCGGACTAGCGGGAGGCATTCAGTACTTC; CDR3 protein: CASSQDLGLAGGIQYF
J gene: TRBJ2-5; D gene: NA; clone size: few; V gene: TRBV11-2; CDR3 DNA: TGTGCCAGCAGCCACCCCTCTTCGGAGACCCAGTACTTC; CDR3 protein: CASSHPSSETQYF
J gene: TRBJ2-7; D gene: NA; clone size: NA; V gene: TRBV27; CDR3 DNA: TGTGCCAGCAGGATAGCGCCGGGCTCCTACGAGCAGTACTTC; CDR3 protein: CASRIAPGSYEQYF
J gene: TRBJ2-1; D gene: TRBD2; clone size: NA; V gene: TRBV20-1; CDR3 DNA: TGCAGTGCCACGGGGGGGGTACTTAGGGAGCAGTTCTTC; CDR3 protein: CSATGGVLREQFF
J gene: TRBJ1-4; D gene: TRBD1; clone size: NA; V gene: TRBV5-1; CDR3 DNA: TGCGCCAGCAGCTCCGGGACAGGGGGAGAAGAAAAACTGTTTTTT; CDR3 protein: CASSSGTGGEEKLFF
J gene: TRBJ1-1; D gene: TRBD1; clone size: NA; V gene: TRBV20-1; CDR3 DNA: TGCAGTGCTAGAGAGGGACAGACGAACACTGAAGCTTTCTTT; CDR3 protein: CSAREGQTNTEAFF
J gene: TRBJ2-7; D gene: NA; clone size: NA; V gene: TRBV6-1; CDR3 DNA: TGTGCCAGCAGTGAAAAGTGGCCCTACGAGCAGTACTTC; CDR3 protein: CASSEKWPYEQYF
J gene: TRBJ2-5; D gene: NA; clone size: many; V gene: TRBV12-3/TRBV12-4; CDR3 DNA: TGTGCCAGCAGTTTTGGGCAACCTCAAGAGACCCAGTACTTC; CDR3 protein: CASSFGQPQETQYF
J gene: TRBJ1-6; D gene: NA; clone size: few; V gene: TRBV6-5; CDR3 DNA: TGTGCCAGCAGTTACTTTGGGTCCGATAATTCACCCCTCCACTTT; CDR3 protein: CASSYFGSDNSPLHF
J gene: TRBJ2-7; D gene: NA; clone size: NA; V gene: TRBV3-1; CDR3 DNA: TGTGCCAGCAGCCAGACTACAGGGACCGAGCAGTACTTC; CDR3 protein: CASSQTTGTEQYF
J gene: TRBJ2-7; D gene: NA; clone size: NA; V gene: TRBV7-6; CDR3 DNA: TGTGCCAGCAGCCTGGGGGAGACCACCTACGAGCAGTACTTC; CDR3 protein: CASSLGETTYEQYF
J gene: TRBJ2-3; D gene: NA; clone size: NA; V gene: TRBV5-1; CDR3 DNA: TGCGCCAGCAGCTTAACGGGGTTAGATACGCAGTATTTT; CDR3 protein: CASSLTGLDTQYF
J gene: TRBJ2-1; D gene: TRBD2; clone size: NA; V gene: TRBV5-1; CDR3 DNA: TGCGCCAGCAGCTCGAACTACCCCGGCGGACTAGTCTCCTACAATGAGCAGTTCTTC; CDR3 protein: CASSSNYPGGLVSYNEQFF
J gene: TRBJ2-5; D gene: NA; clone size: NA; V gene: TRBV11-2; CDR3 DNA: TGTGCCTGCCGGGACGGTGGCCTCGGGACCCAGTACTTC; CDR3 protein: CACRDGGLGTQYF
J gene: TRBJ2-7; D gene: TRBD1; clone size: NA; V gene: TRBV27; CDR3 DNA: TGTGCCAGCAGGAAATCGGGACAGCTCTCCTACGAGCAGTACTTC; CDR3 protein: CASRKSGQLSYEQYF
J gene: TRBJ1-1; D gene: NA; clone size: many; V gene: TRBV13; CDR3 DNA: TGTGCCAGCAGCTCCTTGTGGCGGAACACTGAAGCTTTCTTT; CDR3 protein: CASSSLWRNTEAFF
J gene: TRBJ2-4; D gene: NA; clone size: NA; V gene: TRBV7-2; CDR3 DNA: TGTGCCAGCAGCCTTGAGGCAGGGGCTCCCAAAAACATTCAGTACTTC; CDR3 protein: CASSLEAGAPKNIQYF
J gene: TRBJ2-1; D gene: NA; clone size: NA; V gene: TRBV3-1; CDR3 DNA: TGTGCCAGCAGCCGCGACTTATGTGAGCAGTTCTTC; CDR3 protein: CASSRDLCEQFF
J gene: TRBJ1-2; D gene: TRBD1; clone size: NA; V gene: TRBV7-9; CDR3 DNA: TGTGCCAGCAGCCGACAGGGATCGAACTATGGCTACACCTTC; CDR3 protein: CASSRQGSNYGYTF
J gene: TRBJ2-3; D gene: TRBD2; clone size: NA; V gene: TRBV11-2; CDR3 DNA: TGTGCCAGCAGCCCACTAGCGGGAGGGCCTAGAGATACGCAGTATTTT; CDR3 protein: CASSPLAGGPRDTQYF
J gene: TRBJ2-6; D gene: TRBD2; clone size: NA; V gene: TRBV30; CDR3 DNA: TGTGCCTGGAGTGGCGGGGGCTCTGGGGCCAACGTCCTGACTTTC; CDR3 protein: CAWSGGGSGANVLTF
J gene: TRBJ1-1; D gene: TRBD1; clone size: NA; V gene: TRBV27; CDR3 DNA: TGTGCCAGCAATGACCGGACAGGATACCGTATGAACACTGAAGCTTTCTTT; CDR3 protein: CASNDRTGYRMNTEAFF
J gene: TRBJ1-1; D gene: NA; clone size: NA; V gene: TRBV24-1; CDR3 DNA: TGTGCCACCAGGGGGTCAGGTTCGGTTAATGAAGCTTTCTTT; CDR3 protein: CATRGSGSVNEAFF
J gene: TRBJ2-3; D gene: NA; clone size: NA; V gene: TRBV29-1; CDR3 DNA: TGCAGCTTTTGGGGGGTTCGAGGTGATACGCAGTATTTT; CDR3 protein: CSFWGVRGDTQYF
J gene: TRBJ2-3; D gene: NA; clone size: NA; V gene: TRBV24-1; CDR3 DNA: TGTGCCACCGGGGGCGATACGCAGTATTTT; CDR3 protein: CATGGDTQYF
J gene: TRBJ2-1; D gene: NA; clone size: NA; V gene: TRBV12-3/TRBV12-4; CDR3 DNA: TGTGCCAGCAGTAGACCGGTAAAGGAGCAGTTCTTC; CDR3 protein: CASSRPVKEQFF
J gene: TRBJ2-4; D gene: TRBD1; clone size: NA; V gene: TRBV11-1; CDR3 DNA: TGTGCCAGCACTGTACAGGGGGGCGTCAAGCAGTACTTC; CDR3 protein: CASTVQGGVKQYF
J gene: TRBJ2-1; D gene: TRBD2; clone size: few; V gene: TRBV5-1; CDR3 DNA: TGCGCCAGCAGCTTCACGGGACTAGGGGTCTACAATGAGCAGTTCTTC; CDR3 protein: CASSFTGLGVYNEQFF
J gene: TRBJ2-3; D gene: TRBD1; clone size: NA; V gene: TRBV6-5; CDR3 DNA: TGTGCCAGCAGGCAGACCGGGACAGACACAGATACGCAGTATTTT; CDR3 protein: CASRQTGTDTDTQYF
J gene: TRBJ2-7; D gene: TRBD2; clone size: NA; V gene: TRBV7-9; CDR3 DNA: TGTGCCAGCAGCCTAGCGGGGGCTCAGCAGTACTTC; CDR3 protein: CASSLAGAQQYF
J gene: TRBJ2-7; D gene: NA; clone size: NA; V gene: TRBV2; CDR3 DNA: TGTGCCAGCACAACGGGACCCCCATACGAGCAGTACTTC; CDR3 protein: CASTTGPPYEQYF
J gene: TRBJ1-1; D gene: NA; clone size: NA; V gene: TRBV19; CDR3 DNA: TGTGCCAGTAGCAAGAGACTGACAGCCAGTATGAACACTGAAGCTTTCTTT; CDR3 protein: CASSKRLTASMNTEAFF
J gene: TRBJ1-6; D gene: TRBD1; clone size: NA; V gene: TRBV5-1; CDR3 DNA: TGCGCCAGCAGCGCTGAAGGGGACAGGACTTCACCCCTCCACTTT; CDR3 protein: CASSAEGDRTSPLHF
J gene: TRBJ2-1; D gene: NA; clone size: NA; V gene: TRBV14; CDR3 DNA: TGTGCCAGCAGCCAAGATCTGTTTGCGACCCAGTTCTTC; CDR3 protein: CASSQDLFATQFF
J gene: TRBJ2-5; D gene: TRBD1; clone size: many; V gene: TRBV6-1; CDR3 DNA: TGTGCCACCCGGACAGGGGGCGTCGTTAGGACCCAGTACTTC; CDR3 protein: CATRTGGVVRTQYF
J gene: TRBJ2-5; D gene: TRBD1; clone size: once; V gene: TRBV5-5; CDR3 DNA: TGTGCCAGCACCCGGACAGGGAGAGTCAAAGAGACCCAGTACTTC; CDR3 protein: CASTRTGRVKETQYF
J gene: TRBJ2-1; D gene: NA; clone size: NA; V gene: TRBV4-1; CDR3 DNA: TGCGCCAGCAGCCAAGATGAGTACGGAGGGTTTGTACACAATGAGCAGTTCTTC; CDR3 protein: CASSQDEYGGFVHNEQFF
J gene: TRBJ2-7; D gene: NA; clone size: few; V gene: TRBV6-5; CDR3 DNA: TGTGCCAGCAGTTATATCCAGCCACCTCACGAGCAGTACTTC; CDR3 protein: CASSYIQPPHEQYF
J gene: TRBJ2-7; D gene: TRBD1; clone size: NA; V gene: TRBV6-2/TRBV6-3; CDR3 DNA: TGTGCCAGCAGTTACTCTCCGGGACAGGGTATCTACAATGGGCAGTACTTC; CDR3 protein: CASSYSPGQGIYNGQYF
J gene: TRBJ2-1; D gene: NA; clone size: NA; V gene: TRBV20-1; CDR3 DNA: TGCAGTGCCCCCCCGCAGGGGACCTACAATGAGCAGTTCTTC; CDR3 protein: CSAPPQGTYNEQFF
J gene: TRBJ2-2; D gene: NA; clone size: NA; V gene: TRBV5-1; CDR3 DNA: TGCGCCAGCAGCTTCGACAAAACCGGGGAGCTGTTTTTT; CDR3 protein: CASSFDKTGELFF